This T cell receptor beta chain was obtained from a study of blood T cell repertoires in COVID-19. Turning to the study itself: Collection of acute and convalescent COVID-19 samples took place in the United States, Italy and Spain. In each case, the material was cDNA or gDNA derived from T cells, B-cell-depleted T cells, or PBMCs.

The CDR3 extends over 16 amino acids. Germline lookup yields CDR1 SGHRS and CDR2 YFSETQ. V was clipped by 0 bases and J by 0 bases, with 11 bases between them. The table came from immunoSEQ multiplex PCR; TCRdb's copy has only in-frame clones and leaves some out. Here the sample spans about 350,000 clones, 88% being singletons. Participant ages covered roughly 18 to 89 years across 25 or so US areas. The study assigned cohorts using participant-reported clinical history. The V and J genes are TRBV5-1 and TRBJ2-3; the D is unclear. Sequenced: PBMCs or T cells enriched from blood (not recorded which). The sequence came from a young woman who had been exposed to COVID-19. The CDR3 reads CASSLAAGSSTDTQYF. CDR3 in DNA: TGCGCCAGCAGCTTGGCCGCAGGCTCTAGCACAGATACGCAGTATTTT.